These 21 T cell receptor beta chains were all obtained from the same sample, sequenced in a study of breast tumors, draining lymph nodes, adjacent tissues. Breast cancer patients provided tissue from their axillary draining lymph nodes. One entry per CDR3 protein, called by TCRdb with MiXCR from the multiplex PCR reads. The table includes 150,000 to 200,000 distinct CDR3 sequences, 25% to 40% detected once. Sequences were obtained from axillary lymph node tissue. Receptors originate from a female donor with breast cancer. Some clones in this sample may be carry-over from other donors' samples.

Regarding this clonotype: Just one base apart from a much larger clone, this may be a read error. The V call is TRBV12-3 or TRBV12-4, the J call TRBJ2-1; D perhaps matches TRBD1 (5 bases). Deletions cut 4 bases from V and 3 bases from J, with 10 bases between. The CDR3 spans 14 residues. The CDR3 DNA follows: TGTGCCAGCAGTTCTCAGGGCATCTACAATGAGCAGTTCTTC. Its translation is CASSSQGIYNEQFF.

This clonotype has at least ten counts. The chain employs TRBV10-3 and TRBJ1-2; D possibly corresponds to TRBD1 (5 bases). The CDR3 runs to 14 residues. Germline assignment: CDR1 ENHRY and CDR2 SYGVKD. The germline V and J ends were trimmed by 6 bases and 3 bases, with 14 bases remaining between them. The CDR3: CAIRGVNADYGYTF. CDR3 bases: TGTGCCATCAGGGGGGTAAACGCTGACTATGGCTACACCTTC.

This clonotype was detected many times. The V gene is TRBV25-1, the J gene TRBJ2-5; possibly TRBD1 for D (5 bases). The V end was cut by 5 bases, the J end by 1 base, with 17 bases between. The germline V gene has CDR1 MGHDK and CDR2 SYGVNS. The CDR3 runs 16 residues. CDR3 residues: CASSSYRAGPQETQYF. DNA of the CDR3: TGTGCCAGCAGTAGTTATAGGGCAGGGCCCCAAGAGACCCAGTACTTC.

As for this clonotype: Possible read error: a much larger clone is one base away. This chain connects TRBV5-4 to TRBJ2-1; 11 bases are a match to TRBD2. Germline CDR1 is SGHNT and CDR2 is YYREEE (reference sequence). V gave up 5 bases and J gave up 7 bases; unmatched junction bases: 14. The CDR3 has 17 amino acids. The CDR3 DNA follows: TGTGCCAGCAGTATGGGGCACGCGACTAGCGGGATGAATGAGCAGTTCTTC. Amino acid sequence: CASSMGHATSGMNEQFF.

The sample holds a few counts of this clonotype. One base away lies a much larger clone, so this may be a sequencing read error. The rearrangement joins TRBV20-1 to TRBJ2-5; D is unresolved. Germline V CDR1 and CDR2: DFQATT, SNEGSKA (reference sequence). CDR3 length: 15 amino acids. V gave up 0 bases and J gave up 4 bases, with 15 bases separating them. The CDR3 is CSARDSERVTETQYF. The CDR3 DNA sequence: TGCAGTGCTAGAGATTCGGAGAGAGTAACAGAGACCCAGTACTTC.

Note on this clonotype: A much larger clonotype is one base distant, so this may be a read error. V and J are TRBV20-1 and TRBJ2-1, with 13 bases fitting TRBD2. J lost 3 bases, V lost 6 bases, and 14 bases had no gene match. The length of the CDR3 is 18 residues. Germline CDR1 DFQATT, CDR2 SNEGSKA (reference sequence). CDR3 in amino acids: CSADSGTSGEARYNEQFF. The DNA for the CDR3 is TGCAGTGCGGATTCCGGGACTAGCGGGGAGGCCCGCTACAATGAGCAGTTCTTC.

The chain is built from TRBV7-8 and TRBJ1-1, with no clear D. CDR3 length equals 12 residues. Deletions cut 0 bases from V and 8 bases from J, with 7 bases between. The V gene's germline CDR1 is SGHVS and CDR2 FQNEAQ. The CDR3 reads CASSLAYKEAFF. The CDR3 bases are TGTGCCAGCAGCTTAGCTTACAAGGAAGCTTTCTTT. The variable domain in full, completed from reference TRBV7-8 and TRBJ1-1, reads GAGVSQSPRYKVAKRGQDVALRCDPISGHVSLFWYQQALGQGPEFLTYFQNEAQLDKSGLPSDRFFAERPEGSVSTLKIQRTQQEDSAVYLCASSLAYKEAFFGQGTRLTVV.

This clonotype was observed many times. The genes are TRBV7-8 and TRBJ1-3; 9 bases map to TRBD1. This CDR3 is built from 17 residues. Germline V gives CDR1 SGHVS, CDR2 FQNEAQ. V lost 5 bases to trimming and J lost 0 bases; unmatched junction nucleotides: 8. The CDR3 DNA follows: TGTGCCAGCAGCCAGGGGACAGGGAGTTACTCTGGAAACACCATATATTTT. Its protein product is CASSQGTGSYSGNTIYF.

For this clonotype: A much larger clone sits a single nucleotide away, making a read error possible. V is TRBV20-1 and J is TRBJ2-3; 8 positions match TRBD2. Per the germline V gene, CDR1 is DFQATT and CDR2 is SNEGSKA (reference sequence). This CDR3 is 16 amino acids long. Trimming cost V 1 base and J 4 bases; bases outside gene matches: 10. The CDR3 DNA sequence: TGCAGTGCTAGAGCCCCCGGGAGGGCCGGGGCAGATACGCAGTATTTT. It codes for CSARAPGRAGADTQYF.

This clonotype was seen more than once but under ten times. This rearrangement joins TRBV28 to TRBJ2-1; no reliable D call. V lost 6 bases, J lost 9 bases, and 12 bases lay in between. The CDR3 sequence is 12 residues long. Germline assignment: CDR1 MDHEN and CDR2 SYDVKM. CDR3 nucleotides: TGTGCCAGCAGCCACGCATATATTGAGCAGTTCTTC. As protein: CASSHAYIEQFF.

About this clonotype itself: A read error is possible here, since a much larger clone lies one base away. This sequence joins TRBV18 and TRBJ1-5; TRBD1 is a possible D gene (5 bases). The CDR3 is made up of 14 amino acids. Germline lookup yields CDR1 KGHSH and CDR2 LQKENI. Trimming removed 5 bases from V and 6 bases from J, with 14 bases in between. The DNA for the CDR3 is TGTGCCAGCTCATTCAACCAGGGAAGTCAGCCCCAGCATTTT. Its translation is CASSFNQGSQPQHF.

This clonotype was detected many times. The chain employs TRBV13 and TRBJ1-4; TRBD1 aligns across 7 bases. Losses at the gene ends were 4 bases for V and 4 bases for J; bases not matched to a gene: 6. Germline V CDR1 and CDR2: PRHDT, FYEKMQ (reference sequence). This CDR3 is 15 amino acids long. As DNA, the CDR3 is TGTGCCAGCAGCTCCGGGACAGAGGATAATGAAAAACTGTTTTTT. Amino acids: CASSSGTEDNEKLFF.

V and J are TRBV7-6 and TRBJ2-1; 7 nucleotides match TRBD1. Losses at the gene ends were 6 bases for V and 5 bases for J; bases not matched to a gene: 4. Per the germline V gene, CDR1 is SGHVS and CDR2 is FNYEAQ. CDR3 length: 13 residues. As DNA, the CDR3 is TGTGCCAGCAGTAAGGGACAGCACAATGAGCAGTTCTTC. Encoded protein: CASSKGQHNEQFF. Complete variable domain (other parts from reference TRBV7-6 and TRBJ2-1): GAGVSQSPRYKVTKRGQDVALRCDPISGHVSLYWYRQALGQGPEFLTYFNYEAQQDKSGLPNDRFSAERPEGSISTLTIQRTEQRDSAMYRCASSKGQHNEQFFGPGTRLTVL.

In its sample, this clonotype was seen a few times. The rearrangement joins TRBV27 to TRBJ2-7; D ambiguous. V was cut by 2 bases and J by 4 bases, with 18 bases left in between. The CDR3 contains 16 residues. CDR1 MNHEY and CDR2 SMNVEV come from the germline V gene (reference sequence). CDR3 bases: TGTGCCAGCAGTTTAAGGTACTTGCGAAGAGGTTACGAGCAGTACTTC. It is translated as CASSLRYLRRGYEQYF.

This clonotype has ten or more counts. The chain employs TRBV11-1 and TRBJ2-7; tentative D call: TRBD2 (6 bases). The CDR3 runs to 14 residues. Germline CDR1 and CDR2: SGHAT and FQDESV (reference sequence). V lost 3 bases to trimming and J lost 6 bases, with 15 bases between them. The CDR3 region has the DNA TGTGCCAGCAGCTTTTCCGGGACTGATTTCGAGCAGTACTTC. Residues: CASSFSGTDFEQYF.

The sample holds many counts of this clonotype. The chain joins TRBV30 to TRBJ2-1; possibly TRBD1 for D (5 bases). Germline V gene lookup returns CDR1 GTSNPN and CDR2 SVGIG (reference sequence). The CDR3 sequence is 11 residues long. V lost 2 bases and J lost 15, with 14 bases in between. CDR3 in DNA: TGTGCCTGGAGTCCAGGACATGTATGGTTCTTC. As protein: CAWSPGHVWFF.

The table lists this clonotype with many counts. This rearrangement joins TRBV11-2 to TRBJ2-2, with D maybe TRBD1 (5 bases). Germline loops: CDR1 SGHAT, CDR2 FQNNGV. The CDR3 runs 15 residues. Trimming pared 4 bases from V and 6 bases from J, leaving 15 bases between. The CDR3 reads CASSWGYSGSGELFF. The CDR3 DNA reads as TGTGCCAGCAGCTGGGGTTATTCAGGGTCCGGGGAGCTGTTTTTT.

This clonotype was seen repeatedly, ten times or more. The chain uses TRBV7-8 and TRBJ2-3; D unresolved. Germline V gene data show CDR1 as SGHVS and CDR2 as FQNEAQ. V was trimmed by 3 bases and J by 0 bases, leaving 13 bases between them. The CDR3 covers 16 residues. The CDR3 loop reads CASSFPPDTSTDTQYF. CDR3 DNA sequence: TGTGCCAGCAGCTTCCCCCCTGACACTAGCACAGATACGCAGTATTTT.

In this sample, this clonotype turned up a few times. The V gene is TRBV20-1, the J gene TRBJ2-5, with 7 bases lining up with TRBD1. The ends lost 1 base at V and 2 bases at J; junction bases unmatched: 1. Per germline, CDR1 DFQATT and CDR2 SNEGSKA (reference sequence). The CDR3 is made up of 13 amino acids. The CDR3 loop reads CSARGTGQETQYF. The CDR3 DNA reads as TGCAGTGCTAGAGGGACAGGACAAGAGACCCAGTACTTC.

This clonotype was counted ten times or more. The chain is built from TRBV10-3 and TRBJ1-6; D is unresolved. The CDR3 spans 14 residues. Germline assignment: CDR1 ENHRY and CDR2 SYGVKD. V lost 2 bases, J lost 7 bases, and 9 bases lay in between. Written as DNA, the CDR3 is TGTGCCATCAGTGAGCGTCAGCACAATTCACCCCTCCACTTT. It specifies CAISERQHNSPLHF.

This clonotype showed up just a few times. The chain has TRBV6-6 and TRBJ2-7; TRBD2 aligns across 10 bases. Germline V CDR1 and CDR2: MNHNY, SVGAGI (reference sequence). The CDR3 contains 13 residues. CDR3 DNA: TGTGCTAGAGAAGCGGGAGGGCCTCCGGAGCAGTACTTC. It yields the protein CAREAGGPPEQYF.